This is a list of T cell receptor beta chains from one sample in a study of cytomegalovirus exposure and HLA in healthy donors. Method: immunoSEQ multiplex PCR; TCRdb's copy keeps in-frame clones and lacks some. The sample has 150,000 to 200,000 clones. The material sequenced was PBMCs. These receptors were taken from a man in his thirties or forties in good health and CMV-seronegative. Both conserved end residues are trimmed from each CDR3. The order of the fields is J gene, V gene, CDR3 protein.

TRBJ1-5 TRBV10-3 AISEGGDSSNQPQH
TRBJ1-1 TRBV7-2 ASQTGITEAF
TRBJ1-6 TRBV7-9 ASYSGQAPLH
TRBJ1-5 TRBV18 ASSPSRPHQPQH
TRBJ1-6 TRBV27 ASSLRQGADNSPLH
TRBJ1-1 TRBV28 ASRPNKRNAEAF
TRBJ2-7 TRBV28 ASTHYGTGDYEQY
TRBJ2-7 TRBV7-3 ASSPLPGTAFEQY
TRBJ2-3 TRBV12-5 ASDSLAGGFTDTQY
TRBJ2-7 TRBV4-1 ASSQVEGQIYEQY
TRBJ1-2 TRBV7-2 ASISGTNYGYT
TRBJ2-3 TRBV5-1 ASSLLGLTDTQY
TRBJ2-7 TRBV5-1 ASSLGGTGGAYEQY
TRBJ2-4 TRBV9 ASSVDRAKNIQY
TRBJ1-1 TRBV7-9 ASSNSRQAAF
TRBJ2-7 TRBV14 ASSQENRFQEQY
TRBJ2-2 TRBV5-4 ASSLGGAGPTGELF
TRBJ1-6 TRBV10-3 AISDQNSPLH
TRBJ2-7 TRBV9 ASSPGWGGFSYEQY
TRBJ1-4 TRBV7-9 ASNRGGRDEKLF
TRBJ2-1 TRBV10-1 ASSEKRRGPYNEQF
NA TRBV4-3 ASSQGPADSYEQY
TRBJ2-7 TRBV6-6 ASRLGQSTYEQY
TRBJ2-1 TRBV11-2 ASSLDQSRGF
TRBJ1-2 TRBV2 ASSYQKGWYYGYT
TRBJ2-1 TRBV5-6 ASSNRDRGYNEQF
TRBJ2-3 TRBV5-4 ASSPPGQITDTQY
TRBJ1-2 TRBV7-2 ASSLENSNYGYT
TRBJ1-2 TRBV21-1 ASSNPIYGYT
TRBJ2-6 TRBV11-2 ASSSAPNRGAGANVLT
NA TRBV19 ASKAGTFSYEQY
TRBJ1-3 TRBV5-1 ASSLGGGNRNTIY
TRBJ2-7 TRBV13 ASSLSRLYEQY
TRBJ2-7 TRBV14 ASSLGLADRQS
TRBJ1-2 TRBV5-6 ASSSPGQGEYGYT
TRBJ1-4 TRBV5-4 ASSTGTGDEKLF
TRBJ1-5 TRBV7-6 ASSLNAGQSNQPQH
TRBJ2-1 TRBV4-2 ASSQVGTSRYNEQF
TRBJ2-7 TRBV7-8 ASSARGGTGAYEQY
TRBJ1-3 TRBV7-9 ASSWTTTGNTIY
TRBJ1-1 TRBV5-1 ASSPGQGGTEAF
TRBJ2-3 TRBV10-3 AIRGGLVVTDTQY
TRBJ1-1 TRBV5-4 ASSSTPDRAPTEAF
TRBJ1-1 TRBV9 ASSVEQGTEAF
TRBJ2-1 TRBV7-9 ASSLETGAVYNEQF
TRBJ2-3 TRBV4-2 ASSQDLLAGGWGTDTQY
TRBJ2-3 TRBV7-6 ASSPRQGQGSTDTQY
TRBJ2-3 TRBV7-9 ASSADLAGITDTQY
TRBJ2-3 TRBV27 ASSPPGRGVKTDTQY
TRBJ2-1 TRBV5-1 ASSFRTGGPSEQF
TRBJ1-1 TRBV18 ASSPSSATMNTEAF
NA TRBV5-4 ASSSTGRSSYEQY
TRBJ1-5 TRBV19 ASSLLEVSQPQH
TRBJ2-7 TRBV5-6 ASSLVETYEQY